Each of the 15 T cell receptor beta chains below was sequenced from the same sample in a study of neurological immune-mediated disorders. Each CDR3 protein gets one entry after TCRdb re-called the 5' RACE reads with MiXCR. The repertoire holds approximately 31,000 distinct CDR3 sequences, with under 6% as singletons. The source material was PBMCs. Every receptor here comes from a man aged 18 to 30 in good health.

This clonotype has ten or more counts. This chain links TRBV20-1 with TRBJ1-5; D is unresolved. V lost 0 bases and J 6 bases, leaving 6 bases between the germline ends. The germline V gene has CDR1 DFQATT and CDR2 SNEGSKA (reference sequence). This CDR3 has 12 residues. The CDR3 DNA reads as TGCAGTGCTAGAGATCTGGGTCAGCCCCAGCATTTT. Its protein is CSARDLGQPQHF.

This clonotype was recorded many times. The chain uses TRBV14 and TRBJ1-1, with D possibly matching TRBD1 (5 bases). V gave up 6 bases and J gave up 4 bases, with 15 bases separating them. This CDR3 has 14 amino acids. CDR1 and CDR2 (germline): SGHDN, FVKESK. The CDR3: CASRPDSFRTEAFF. The CDR3 bases are TGTGCCAGCAGACCAGACAGTTTTCGCACTGAAGCTTTCTTT.

This clonotype is deemed medium-sized. J is TRBJ1-1 and V is TRBV5-1; TRBD1 matches 9 bases. Germline-derived CDR1 and CDR2 are SGHRS and YFSETQ. CDR3 size: 15 residues. V lost 1 base and J lost 8; bases outside the gene matches: 9. The CDR3 DNA reads TGCGCCAGCAGCTTGTCGCCGGGACAGGGATGGGAAGCTTTCTTT. Translating it yields CASSLSPGQGWEAFF.

This clonotype was recorded at least ten times. The rearrangement uses TRBV20-1 and TRBJ2-1, with 8 bases that match TRBD2. The CDR3 sequence is 17 residues long. V lost 5 bases and J lost 4; bases outside the gene matches: 16. The germline V gene encodes CDR1 DFQATT and CDR2 SNEGSKA (reference sequence). The CDR3 sequence: CSARPWDRAGGYNEQFF. CDR3 bases: TGCAGTGCTCGCCCCTGGGACCGCGCGGGGGGATACAATGAGCAGTTCTTC.

This clonotype was counted ten times or more. The chain combines TRBV18 with TRBJ1-1; D is undetermined. In germline, CDR1 is KGHSH, CDR2 LQKENI. The CDR3 spans 14 residues. Trimming removed 4 bases at V and 5 bases at J, with 14 bases between. The CDR3 coding sequence is TGTGCCAGCTCACAGACGGAAGGAGTAACTGAAGCTTTCTTT. This sequence encodes CASSQTEGVTEAFF.

There are many counts of this clonotype. The chain couples TRBV7-2 to TRBJ1-6; D not resolved. The germline CDR1 and CDR2 sequences are SGHTA and FQGNSA. The CDR3 is 20 amino acids. V was clipped by 2 bases and J by 0 bases, with 20 bases between them. The chain's CDR3 is CASSLKVVTTASSYNSPLHF. CDR3 in DNA: TGTGCCAGCAGCTTAAAGGTAGTCACAACGGCGAGCTCCTATAATTCACCCCTCCACTTT.

This clonotype was picked up many times. The rearrangement joins TRBV20-1 to TRBJ2-7, with 13 bases matching TRBD2. The germline V gene has CDR1 DFQATT and CDR2 SNEGSKA (reference sequence). The J segment lost 4 bases and the V segment lost 4 bases, leaving 4 bases of the junction unmatched. This CDR3 has 14 amino acids. The chain's CDR3 is CSANRLAGGYEQYF. The CDR3 DNA is TGCAGTGCTAACCGACTAGCGGGGGGATACGAGCAGTACTTC.

This clonotype appeared many times. The V call is TRBV6-5, the J call TRBJ2-7, with D unresolved. In germline, CDR1 is MNHEY, CDR2 SVGAGI. Trimming left V 0 bases short and J 6 bases short, with 12 bases between. The CDR3 covers 14 residues. The CDR3 protein is CASSYSTVGGEQYF. CDR3 in DNA: TGTGCCAGCAGTTACTCGACTGTGGGTGGCGAGCAGTACTTC.

This clonotype has a count of ten or more. The chain is built from TRBV6-6 and TRBJ2-1; D uncertain. V was pared by 5 bases and J by 5 bases, with 16 bases between. This CDR3 is built from 15 residues. Germline V CDR1 and CDR2: MNHNY, SVGAGI (reference sequence). The CDR3 sequence: CASSPVRGGDNEQFF. In nucleotides, the CDR3 is TGTGCCAGCAGTCCTGTGCGAGGCGGAGACAATGAGCAGTTCTTC.

At least ten counts were recorded for this clonotype. The chain couples TRBV5-1 to TRBJ2-5; possible D gene TRBD2, 5 bases. V dropped 7 bases and J dropped 2 bases, with 12 bases sitting between them. The CDR3 runs 13 residues. CDR1 is SGHRS, CDR2 YFSETQ, per germline. CDR3 amino acids: CASRRTGQETQYF. The DNA for the CDR3 is TGCGCCAGCCGTCGGACGGGACAAGAGACCCAGTACTTC.

Ten or more counts support this clonotype. V and J are TRBV12-3 or TRBV12-4 and TRBJ1-3; D call uncertain. V lost 8 bases, J lost 2 bases, and 10 bases lay in between. This CDR3 spans 13 amino acids. CDR3 residues: CASLIAAGNTIYF. In DNA, the CDR3 is TGTGCCAGCCTAATCGCCGCTGGAAACACCATATATTTT.

There are many counts of this clonotype. This rearrangement joins TRBV10-3 to TRBJ1-4; D not resolved. CDR1 ENHRY and CDR2 SYGVKD come from the germline V gene. Trimming cost V 4 bases and J 8 bases, with 14 bases left between them. The CDR3 loop spans 14 amino acids. CDR3 sequence (DNA): TGTGCCATCAGTGGCGCGTTGATCGGGGAAAAACTGTTTTTT. It codes for CAISGALIGEKLFF.

This clonotype was seen ten or more times. The chain uses TRBV5-1 and TRBJ2-5; 8 bases line up with TRBD2. The CDR3 covers 14 residues. Germline V gene data show CDR1 as SGHRS and CDR2 as YFSETQ. J was trimmed by 5 bases and V by 1 base; bases with no gene match: 4. CDR3 residues: CASSLSLAVETQYF. The CDR3 DNA reads as TGCGCCAGCAGCTTGTCACTAGCGGTGGAGACCCAGTACTTC.

This clonotype occurred many times. The chain carries TRBV6-1 and TRBJ1-4; D remains unclear. V was pared by 4 bases and J by 8 bases, with 11 bases between. The CDR3 totals 13 residues. Per germline, CDR1 MNHNS and CDR2 SASEGT. The CDR3 sequence is CASSAPGGEKLFF. CDR3 DNA: TGTGCCAGCAGTGCCCCAGGAGGGGAAAAACTGTTTTTT.

This clonotype was observed many times. The rearrangement uses TRBV5-1 and TRBJ1-2; no definite D call. Germline-derived CDR1 and CDR2 are SGHRS and YFSETQ. The CDR3 runs 16 residues. With 4 bases removed from V and 7 bases from J, the gap between germline ends came to 23 bases. The CDR3 region has the DNA TGCGCCAGCAGCCACTGGGATTGGGCGGGCGAAACTGGCTACACCTTC. Its protein product is CASSHWDWAGETGYTF.